The 6 T cell receptor beta chains below were found in one sample sequenced in a study of cytomegalovirus exposure and HLA in healthy donors. The PCR employed 60 Vbeta primers together with 13 Jbeta primers. Sequenced by immunoSEQ multiplex PCR; TCRdb stores in-frame clones only, minus some. The data contain some 130,000 clones, more than 60% of them singletons. Material: PBMCs. Receptors originate from a woman aged 50 to 60 in good health and CMV-seropositive.

This chain links TRBV7-3 with TRBJ2-2; TRBD2 matches at 9 bases. The length of the CDR3 is 14 residues. V shed 3 bases, J shed 6 bases, and the junction held 2 bases outside the gene matches. Germline assignment: CDR1 SGHTA and CDR2 FQGTGA. CDR3 in DNA: TGTGCCAGCAGCTTCGGCGGGGGGGCCGGGGAGCTGTTTTTT. It yields the protein CASSFGGGAGELFF.

The rearrangement uses TRBV2 and TRBJ1-4; 9 bases map to TRBD1. The CDR3 sequence is 18 residues long. After removal of 6 bases from V and 7 bases from J, the junction contained 18 bases not matched to a gene. Germline values: CDR1 SNHLY, CDR2 FYNNEI. DNA for the CDR3: TGTGCCAGCAGGGTGGGGGGACAGGGTAATGTGGTCCGTGAAAAACTGTTTTTT. Protein: CASRVGGQGNVVREKLFF.

The V gene is TRBV6-5, the J gene TRBJ2-5; TRBD1 might be the D (5 bases). The J call may be in error: the DNA end matches TRBJ2-7 better. The germline gives CDR1 MNHEY, CDR2 SVGAGI. The CDR3 extends over 12 amino acids. The CDR3 spells CASSKTVGEQYF. In DNA form, the CDR3 reads TGTGCCAGCAGCAAGACAGTTGGCGAGCAGTACTTC.

The rearrangement links TRBV7-9 to TRBJ1-3; D gene unclear. Germline V gives CDR1 SEHNR, CDR2 FQNEAQ (reference sequence). Trimming removed 8 bases from V and 0 bases from J, with 8 bases in between. The CDR3 spans 13 residues. This chain's CDR3 is CASGTSSGNTIYF. The CDR3, as DNA: TGTGCCAGCGGTACGAGCTCTGGAAACACCATATATTTT.

The genes are TRBV19 and TRBJ2-7; 9 bases line up with TRBD1. This CDR3 spans 17 amino acids. V shed 7 bases, J shed 2 bases, and the junction held 15 bases outside the gene matches. Germline V gene data show CDR1 as LNHDA and CDR2 as SQIVND (reference sequence). In nucleotides, the CDR3 is TGTGCCAGTACCGGGACAGGGACGGCCCCATCGCCCTACGAGCAGTACTTC. Amino acid sequence: CASTGTGTAPSPYEQYF.

The chain uses TRBV5-1 and TRBJ2-1; 10 nucleotides agree with TRBD2. J was trimmed by 6 bases and V by 4 bases; bases with no gene match: 7. CDR3 length: 15 residues. CDR1 is SGHRS, CDR2 YFSETQ, per germline. CDR3 DNA sequence: TGCGCCAGCAGCGCCACTAGCGGGGACATCAATGAGCAGTTCTTC. It yields the protein CASSATSGDINEQFF.